This T cell receptor (beta chain) was sequenced during a study of blood T cells in healthy people across ages. Looking at the study overall: With template switching, about one barcoded beta molecule was captured per two T cells. The study's findings and limits: Fewer expanded clones and more diversity marked long-lived versus aged donors.

The sample providers were healthy Caucasian people from Russia, aged about 6 to 95. Then a second PCR, running roughly 7 to 11 cycles, was carried out with a sample-barcoded 5' primer and a J-beta primer mix. MiXCR, applied by TCRdb to the 5' RACE reads, yields one record per CDR3 protein. This sample has 1 million to 1.2 million distinct CDR3 sequences, with more than 30% found just once. This clonotype was counted only a few times. The antigen is undetermined. Deletions cut 1 base from V and 4 bases from J, with 5 bases between. The CDR3 sequence is 13 residues long. Germline assignment: CDR1 LGHNT and CDR2 FRNRAP.

Sample: blood. This clonotype originated in a man younger than 35 in good health. The chain recombines TRBV12-5 with TRBJ1-5; D is ambiguous. The CDR3 region is CASGLDTNQPQHF. The CDR3 nucleotides read TGTGCTAGTGGTTTGGATACTAATCAGCCCCAGCATTTT.